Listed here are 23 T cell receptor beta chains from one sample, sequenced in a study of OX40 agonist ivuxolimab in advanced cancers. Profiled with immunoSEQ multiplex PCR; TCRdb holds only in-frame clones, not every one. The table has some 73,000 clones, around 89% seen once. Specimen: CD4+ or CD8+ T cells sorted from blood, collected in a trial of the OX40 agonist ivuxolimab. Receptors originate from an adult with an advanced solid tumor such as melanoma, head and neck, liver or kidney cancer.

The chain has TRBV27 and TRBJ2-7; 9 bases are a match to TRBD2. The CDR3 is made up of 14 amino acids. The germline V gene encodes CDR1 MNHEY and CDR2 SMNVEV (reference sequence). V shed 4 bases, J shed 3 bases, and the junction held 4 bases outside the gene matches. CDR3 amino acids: CASSSAGGHYEQYF. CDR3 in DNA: TGTGCCAGCAGTTCCGCGGGAGGGCACTACGAGCAGTACTTC.

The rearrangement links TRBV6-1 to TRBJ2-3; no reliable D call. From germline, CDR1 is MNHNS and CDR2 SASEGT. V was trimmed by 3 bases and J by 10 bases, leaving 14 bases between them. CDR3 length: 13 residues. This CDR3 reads CASSEFLVGAQYF. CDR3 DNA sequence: TGTGCCAGCAGTGAGTTTCTGGTGGGTGCGCAGTATTTT.

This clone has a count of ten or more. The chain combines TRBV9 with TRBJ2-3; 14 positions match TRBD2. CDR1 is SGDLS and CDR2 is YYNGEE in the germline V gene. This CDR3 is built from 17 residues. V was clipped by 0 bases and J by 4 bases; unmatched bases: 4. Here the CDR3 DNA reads TGTGCCAGCAGCGTAGTGGGACTAGCGGGAGTAGCAGATACGCAGTATTTT. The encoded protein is CASSVVGLAGVADTQYF.

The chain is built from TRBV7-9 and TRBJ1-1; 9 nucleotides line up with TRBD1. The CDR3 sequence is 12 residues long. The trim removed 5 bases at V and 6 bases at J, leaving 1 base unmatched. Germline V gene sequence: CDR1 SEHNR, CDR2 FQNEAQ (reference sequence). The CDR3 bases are TGTGCCAGCAGCCGACAGGGGGCTGAAGCTTTCTTT. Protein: CASSRQGAEAFF.

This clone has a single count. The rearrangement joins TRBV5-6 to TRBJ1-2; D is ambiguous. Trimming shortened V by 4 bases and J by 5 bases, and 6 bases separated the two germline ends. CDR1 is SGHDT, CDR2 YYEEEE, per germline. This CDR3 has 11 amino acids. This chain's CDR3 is CASSREYGYTF. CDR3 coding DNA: TGTGCCAGCAGCCGGGAGTATGGCTACACCTTC. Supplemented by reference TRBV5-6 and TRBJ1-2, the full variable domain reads DAGVTQSPTHLIKTRGQQVTLRCSPKSGHDTVSWYQQALGQGPQFIFQYYEEEERQRGNFPDRFSGHQFPNYSSELNVNALLLGDSALYLCASSREYGYTFGSGTRLTVV.

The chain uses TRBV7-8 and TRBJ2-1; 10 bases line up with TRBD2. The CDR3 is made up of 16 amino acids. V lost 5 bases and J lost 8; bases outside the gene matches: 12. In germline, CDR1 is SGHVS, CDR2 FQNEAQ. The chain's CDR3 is CASSPGAASGSDEQFF. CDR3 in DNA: TGTGCCAGCAGCCCTGGTGCCGCTAGCGGGAGTGATGAGCAGTTCTTC.

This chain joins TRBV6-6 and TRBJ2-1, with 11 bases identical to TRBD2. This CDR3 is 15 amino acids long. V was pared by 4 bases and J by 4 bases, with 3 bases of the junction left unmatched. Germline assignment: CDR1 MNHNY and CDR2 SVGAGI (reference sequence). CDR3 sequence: CASSSLAGGYNEQFF. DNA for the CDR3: TGTGCCAGCAGTTCTCTAGCGGGAGGTTACAATGAGCAGTTCTTC.

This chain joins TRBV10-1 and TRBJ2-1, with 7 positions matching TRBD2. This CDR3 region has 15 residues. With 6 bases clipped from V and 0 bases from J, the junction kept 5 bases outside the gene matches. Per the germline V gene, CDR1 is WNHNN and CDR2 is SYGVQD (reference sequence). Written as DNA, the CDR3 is TGCGCCAGCAGCTTTACTAGCGCCTCCTACAATGAGCAGTTCTTC. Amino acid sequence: CASSFTSASYNEQFF.

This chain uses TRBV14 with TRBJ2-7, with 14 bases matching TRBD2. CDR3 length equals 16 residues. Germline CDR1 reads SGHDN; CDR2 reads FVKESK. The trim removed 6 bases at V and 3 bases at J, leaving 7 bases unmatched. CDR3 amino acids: CASSLGLAGDYYEQYF. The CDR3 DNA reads TGTGCCAGCAGTCTGGGACTAGCGGGAGATTACTACGAGCAGTACTTC.

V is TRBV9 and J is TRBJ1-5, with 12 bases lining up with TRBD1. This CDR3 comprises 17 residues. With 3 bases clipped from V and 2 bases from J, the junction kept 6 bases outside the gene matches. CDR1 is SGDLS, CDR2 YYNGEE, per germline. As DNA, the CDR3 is TGTGCCAGCAGCGCGGGACAGGGGGCGTTTGGCAATCAGCCCCAGCATTTT. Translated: CASSAGQGAFGNQPQHF.

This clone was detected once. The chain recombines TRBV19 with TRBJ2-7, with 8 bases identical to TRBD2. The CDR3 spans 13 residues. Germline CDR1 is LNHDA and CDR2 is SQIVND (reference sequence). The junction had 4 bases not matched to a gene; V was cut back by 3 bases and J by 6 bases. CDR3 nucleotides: TGTGCCAGTAGTATGGTCCTAGCGGGCGAGCAGTACTTC. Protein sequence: CASSMVLAGEQYF.

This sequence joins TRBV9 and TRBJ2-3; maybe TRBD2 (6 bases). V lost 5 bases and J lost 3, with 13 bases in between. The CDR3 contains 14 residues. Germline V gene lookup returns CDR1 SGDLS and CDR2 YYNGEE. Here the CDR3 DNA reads TGTGCCAGCAGTGACAGTCGGGGGACAGATACGCAGTATTTT. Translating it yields CASSDSRGTDTQYF. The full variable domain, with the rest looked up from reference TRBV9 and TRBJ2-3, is DSGVTQTPKHLITATGQRVTLRCSPRSGDLSVYWYQQSLDQGLQFLIQYYNGEERAKGNILERFSAQQFPDLHSELNLSSLELGDSALYFCASSDSRGTDTQYFGPGTRLTVL.

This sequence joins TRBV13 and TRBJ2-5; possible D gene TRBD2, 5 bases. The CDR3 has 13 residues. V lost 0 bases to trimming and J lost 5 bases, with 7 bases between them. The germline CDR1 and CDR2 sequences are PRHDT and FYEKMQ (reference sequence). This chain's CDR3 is CASSLGRRETQYF. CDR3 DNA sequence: TGTGCCAGCAGCTTAGGTCGGAGGGAGACCCAGTACTTC.

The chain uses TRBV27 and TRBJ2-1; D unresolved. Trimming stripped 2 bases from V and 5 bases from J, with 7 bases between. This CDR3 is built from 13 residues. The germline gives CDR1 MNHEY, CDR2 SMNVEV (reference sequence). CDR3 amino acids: CASSLTVNNEQFF. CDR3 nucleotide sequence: TGTGCCAGCAGTTTAACTGTAAACAATGAGCAGTTCTTC.

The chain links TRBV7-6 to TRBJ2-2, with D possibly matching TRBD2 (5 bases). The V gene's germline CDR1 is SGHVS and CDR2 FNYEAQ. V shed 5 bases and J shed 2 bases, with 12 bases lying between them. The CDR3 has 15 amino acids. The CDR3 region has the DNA TGTGCCAGCAGCCAAGTGTCGGGAAACACCGGGGAGCTGTTTTTT. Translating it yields CASSQVSGNTGELFF.

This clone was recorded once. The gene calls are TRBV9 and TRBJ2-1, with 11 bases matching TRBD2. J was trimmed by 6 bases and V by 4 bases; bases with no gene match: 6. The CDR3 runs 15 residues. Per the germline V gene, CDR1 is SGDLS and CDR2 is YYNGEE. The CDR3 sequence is CASSTLAGVLNEQFF. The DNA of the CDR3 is TGTGCCAGCAGCACACTAGCGGGAGTACTCAATGAGCAGTTCTTC.

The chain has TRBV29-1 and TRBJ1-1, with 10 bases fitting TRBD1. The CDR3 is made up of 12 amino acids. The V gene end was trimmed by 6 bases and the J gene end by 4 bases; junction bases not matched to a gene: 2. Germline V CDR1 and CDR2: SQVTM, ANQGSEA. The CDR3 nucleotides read TGCAGCGTGAGGACAGGGGGCACTGAAGCTTTCTTT. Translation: CSVRTGGTEAFF.

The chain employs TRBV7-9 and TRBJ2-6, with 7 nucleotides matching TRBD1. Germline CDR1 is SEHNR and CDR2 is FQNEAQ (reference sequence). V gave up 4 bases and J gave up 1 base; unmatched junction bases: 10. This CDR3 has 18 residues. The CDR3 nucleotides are TGTGCCAGCAGCTCCACGACAGGGTTGTATTCTGGGGCCAACGTCCTGACTTTC. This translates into CASSSTTGLYSGANVLTF.

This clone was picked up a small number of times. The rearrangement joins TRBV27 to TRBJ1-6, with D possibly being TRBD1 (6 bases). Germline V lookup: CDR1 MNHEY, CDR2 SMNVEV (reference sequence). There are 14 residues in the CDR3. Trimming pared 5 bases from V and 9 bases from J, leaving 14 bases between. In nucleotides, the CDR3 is TGTGCCAGCAGTCCCAGGGGAGAGATTTCACCCCTCCACTTT. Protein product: CASSPRGEISPLHF.

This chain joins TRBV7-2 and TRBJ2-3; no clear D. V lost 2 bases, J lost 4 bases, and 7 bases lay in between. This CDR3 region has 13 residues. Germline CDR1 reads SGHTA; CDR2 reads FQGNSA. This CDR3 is CASSLFSPDTQYF. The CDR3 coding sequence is TGTGCCAGCAGCTTATTTAGCCCAGATACGCAGTATTTT.

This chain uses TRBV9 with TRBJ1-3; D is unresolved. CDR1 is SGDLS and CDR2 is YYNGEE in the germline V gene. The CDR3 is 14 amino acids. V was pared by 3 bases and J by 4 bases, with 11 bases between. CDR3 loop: CASSAEKEGNTIYF. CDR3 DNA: TGTGCCAGCAGCGCCGAAAAAGAAGGAAACACCATATATTTT.

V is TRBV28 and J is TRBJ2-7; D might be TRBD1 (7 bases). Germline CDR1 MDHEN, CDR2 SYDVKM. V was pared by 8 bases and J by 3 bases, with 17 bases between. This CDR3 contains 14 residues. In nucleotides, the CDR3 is TGTGCCAGCGGAGGGGGCCTAGGGGGCTACGAGCAGTACTTC. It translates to CASGGGLGGYEQYF.

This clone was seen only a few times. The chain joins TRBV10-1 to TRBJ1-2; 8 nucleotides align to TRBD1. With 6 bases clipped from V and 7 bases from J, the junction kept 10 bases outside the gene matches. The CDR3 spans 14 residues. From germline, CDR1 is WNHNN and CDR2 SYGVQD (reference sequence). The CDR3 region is CASRGGQGLCGYTF. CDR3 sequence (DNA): TGCGCCAGCAGAGGAGGACAGGGCCTGTGTGGCTACACCTTC.